This T cell receptor beta chain was identified in a study of blood T cells in healthy people across ages. Findings and limits, study-wide: Strong correlation existed between TCR beta diversity and naive T cell percentage.

This clonotype showed up just a few times. The antigen remains unidentified. A sample-barcoded 5' primer and a J-beta primer mix were used in a second PCR of about 7 to 12 cycles. The authors tagged each cDNA molecule using a template-switch adaptor with 12 random nucleotides. TCRdb reanalysed the 5' RACE reads using MiXCR and keeps one entry per CDR3 protein. The sample consists of 1,500,000 or so distinct CDR3 sequences, approximately 42% of them appearing once. CDR1 is SGHTA and CDR2 is FQGNSA in the germline V gene. V was trimmed by 2 bases and J by 7 bases, leaving 3 bases between them. The CDR3 length is 12 residues.

Sequenced material: blood. V usage is TRBV7-2 and J usage is TRBJ1-6; D is undetermined. This receptor was identified in a woman between 18 and 30 years old in good health. The CDR3 DNA reads TGTGCCAGCAGCTTAAAGAATTCACCCCTCCACTTT. Translation: CASSLKNSPLHF.